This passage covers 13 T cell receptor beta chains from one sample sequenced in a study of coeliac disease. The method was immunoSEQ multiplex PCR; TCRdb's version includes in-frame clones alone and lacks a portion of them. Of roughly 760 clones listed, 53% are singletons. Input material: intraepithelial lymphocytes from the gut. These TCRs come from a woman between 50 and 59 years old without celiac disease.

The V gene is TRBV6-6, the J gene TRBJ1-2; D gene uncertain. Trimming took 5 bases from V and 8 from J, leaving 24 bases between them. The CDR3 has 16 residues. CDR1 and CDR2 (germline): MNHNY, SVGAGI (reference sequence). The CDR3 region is CASSPLGVEEKQGYTF. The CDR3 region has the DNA TGTGCCAGCAGTCCCCTCGGGGTTGAGGAGAAGCAGGGCTACACCTTC.

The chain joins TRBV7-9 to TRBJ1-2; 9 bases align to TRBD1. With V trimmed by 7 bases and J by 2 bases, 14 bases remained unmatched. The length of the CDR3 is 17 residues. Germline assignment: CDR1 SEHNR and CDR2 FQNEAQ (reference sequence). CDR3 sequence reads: CASILARTGERNYGYTF. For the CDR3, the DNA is TGTGCCAGCATTCTCGCCCGGACAGGGGAGAGGAACTATGGCTACACCTTC. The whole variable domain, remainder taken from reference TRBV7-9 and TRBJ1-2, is DTGVSQNPRHKITKRGQNVTFRCDPISEHNRLYWYRQTLGQGPEFLTYFQNEAQLEKSRLLSDRFSAERPKGSFSTLEIQRTEQGDSAMYLCASILARTGERNYGYTFGSGTRLTVV.

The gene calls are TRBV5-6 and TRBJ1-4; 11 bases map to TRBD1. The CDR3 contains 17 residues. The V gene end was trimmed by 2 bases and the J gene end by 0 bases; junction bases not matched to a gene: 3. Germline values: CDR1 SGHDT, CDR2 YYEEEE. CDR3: CASSFPGQGATNEKLFF. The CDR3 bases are TGTGCCAGCAGCTTCCCGGGACAGGGGGCAACTAATGAAAAACTGTTTTTT.

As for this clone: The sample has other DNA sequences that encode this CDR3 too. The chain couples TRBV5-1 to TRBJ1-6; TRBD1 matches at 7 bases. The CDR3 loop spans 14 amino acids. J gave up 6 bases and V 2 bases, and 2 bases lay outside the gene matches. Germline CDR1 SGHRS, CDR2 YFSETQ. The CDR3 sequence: CASSLQGINSPLHF. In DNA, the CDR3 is TGCGCCAGCAGCTTACAGGGGATTAATTCACCCCTCCACTTT.

The CDR3 loop reads CASSPQWASGGLAGDTQYF. CDR3 coding DNA: TGTGCCAGCAGCCCCCAATGGGCTAGCGGGGGCCTCGCCGGAGATACGCAGTATTTT. The rearrangement uses TRBV5-4 and TRBJ2-3, with 10 nucleotides matching TRBD2. Trimming took 4 bases from V and 5 from J; bases not matched to a gene: 19. This CDR3 is 19 amino acids long. In germline, CDR1 is SGHNT, CDR2 YYREEE (reference sequence).

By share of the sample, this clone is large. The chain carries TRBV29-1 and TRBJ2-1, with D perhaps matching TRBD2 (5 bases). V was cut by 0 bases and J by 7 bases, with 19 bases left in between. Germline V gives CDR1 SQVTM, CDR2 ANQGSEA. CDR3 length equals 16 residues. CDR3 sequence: CSVEDDGENLWNEQFF. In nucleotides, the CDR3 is TGCAGCGTTGAAGACGATGGGGAGAATTTATGGAATGAGCAGTTCTTC.

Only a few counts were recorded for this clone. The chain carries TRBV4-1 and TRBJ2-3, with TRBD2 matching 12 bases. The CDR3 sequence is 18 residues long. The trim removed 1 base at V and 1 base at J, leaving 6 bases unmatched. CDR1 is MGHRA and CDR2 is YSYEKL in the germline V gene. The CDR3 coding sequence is TGCGCCAGCAGCCAAGGGGTCCTAGCGGGGGGGGGCACAGATACGCAGTATTTT. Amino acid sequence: CASSQGVLAGGGTDTQYF.

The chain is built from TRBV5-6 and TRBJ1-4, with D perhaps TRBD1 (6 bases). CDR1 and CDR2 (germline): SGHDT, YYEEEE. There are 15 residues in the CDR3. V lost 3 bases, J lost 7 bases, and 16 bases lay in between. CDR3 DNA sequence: TGTGCCAGCAGCTACATCAGGGGTGGCGGTGAAAAACTGTTTTTT. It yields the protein CASSYIRGGGEKLFF.

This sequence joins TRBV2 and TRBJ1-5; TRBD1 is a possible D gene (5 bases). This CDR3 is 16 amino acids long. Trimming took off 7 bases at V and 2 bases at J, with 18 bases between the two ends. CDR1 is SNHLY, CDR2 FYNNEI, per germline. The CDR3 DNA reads TGTGCCAGCAATGGCGGGGCCGGTCGTGGCAATCAGCCCCAGCATTTT. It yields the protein CASNGGAGRGNQPQHF. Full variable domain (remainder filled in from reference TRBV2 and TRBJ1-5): EPEVTQTPSHQVTQMGQEVILRCVPISNHLYFYWYRQILGQKVEFLVSFYNNEISEKSEIFDDQFSVERPDGSNFTLKIRSTKLEDSAMYFCASNGGAGRGNQPQHFGDGTRLSIL.

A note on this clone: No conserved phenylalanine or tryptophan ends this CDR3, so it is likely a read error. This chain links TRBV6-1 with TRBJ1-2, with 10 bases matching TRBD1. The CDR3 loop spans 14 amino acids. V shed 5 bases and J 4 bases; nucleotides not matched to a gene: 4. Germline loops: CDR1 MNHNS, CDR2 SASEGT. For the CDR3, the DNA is TGTGCCAGCAGTTGGGACAGGGGAACCTATGGCTACACCGTC. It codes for CASSWDRGTYGYTV.

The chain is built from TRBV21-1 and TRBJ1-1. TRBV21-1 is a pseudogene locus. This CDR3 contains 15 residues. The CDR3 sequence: CASSKAERRSTEAFF. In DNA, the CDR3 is TGTGCCAGCAGCAAAGCAGAGAGGAGGAGCACTGAAGCTTTCTTT.

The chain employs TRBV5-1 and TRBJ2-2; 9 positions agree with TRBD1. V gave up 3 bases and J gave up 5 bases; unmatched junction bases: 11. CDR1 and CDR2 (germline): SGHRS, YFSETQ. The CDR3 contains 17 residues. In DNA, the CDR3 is TGCGCCAGCAGCTACGGGACAGGGAGAATTGGAACCGGGGAGCTGTTTTTT. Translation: CASSYGTGRIGTGELFF.

The CDR3 nucleotides read TGCGCCAGCAGCTTCGAGGGGGCAGGCAAAAACATTCAGTACTTC. As protein: CASSFEGAGKNIQYF. This chain joins TRBV5-1 and TRBJ2-4, with 7 bases identical to TRBD1. The CDR3 is 15 amino acids. J gave up 3 bases and V 2 bases, and 5 bases lay outside the gene matches. Germline CDR1 and CDR2: SGHRS and YFSETQ.